The 30 T cell receptor beta chains below all came from one sample that was sequenced in a study of cytomegalovirus exposure and HLA in healthy donors. Produced via immunoSEQ multiplex PCR; TCRdb's table is partial and in-frame only. The data show about 95,000 clones, with around 84% seen just once and 20% held by the top ten. What was sequenced was PBMCs. All receptors derive from a man younger than 30 in good health and CMV-seropositive.

This chain connects TRBV4-2 to TRBJ1-4, with TRBD1 matching over 8 bases. The V and J ends lost 1 base and 5 bases, in that order; junction bases with no gene match: 6. This CDR3 contains 16 residues. Germline assignment: CDR1 LGHNA and CDR2 YNFKEQ. CDR3 sequence: CASSQGDQGANEKLFF. CDR3 DNA: TGTGCCAGCAGCCAAGGGGATCAGGGGGCGAATGAAAAACTGTTTTTT.

The chain combines TRBV5-6 with TRBJ2-7, with D tentatively TRBD1 (7 bases). Germline V gives CDR1 SGHDT, CDR2 YYEEEE. The CDR3 totals 15 residues. Trimming shortened V by 3 bases and J by 6 bases, and 19 bases separated the two germline ends. The CDR3 DNA reads as TGTGCCAGCAGCTCCTGGCCGCGGGACAGAGGCGAGCAGTACTTC. Translating it yields CASSSWPRDRGEQYF.

This clone was seen a handful of times. The chain uses TRBV19 and TRBJ2-2; TRBD1 might be the D (6 bases). Germline-derived CDR1 and CDR2 are LNHDA and SQIVND (reference sequence). There are 14 residues in the CDR3. The V and J ends lost 7 bases and 6 bases respectively, with 15 bases between them. The CDR3 loop is CASTPTGSAGELFF. CDR3 in DNA: TGTGCCAGTACCCCAACAGGGAGTGCCGGGGAGCTGTTTTTT.

This chain uses TRBV28 with TRBJ1-4, with 7 bases lining up with TRBD1. The CDR3 runs 14 residues. CDR1 MDHEN and CDR2 SYDVKM come from the germline V gene. V shed 7 bases, J shed 2 bases, and the junction held 4 bases outside the gene matches. The CDR3 sequence is CASIMDRTNEKLFF. CDR3 DNA: TGTGCCAGCATCATGGACAGGACTAATGAAAAACTGTTTTTT. Full variable domain (outside the CDR3, taken from reference TRBV28 and TRBJ1-4): DVKVTQSSRYLVKRTGEKVFLECVQDMDHENMFWYRQDPGLGLRLIYFSYDVKMKEKGDIPEGYSVSREKKERFSLILESASTNQTSMYLCASIMDRTNEKLFFGSGTQLSVL.

This sequence joins TRBV27 and TRBJ2-5; D gene uncertain. Germline V gene lookup returns CDR1 MNHEY and CDR2 SMNVEV (reference sequence). V was shortened by 5 bases and J by 5 bases, with 12 bases between the two germline ends. The CDR3 consists of 13 residues. The CDR3 sequence: CASSPQKTETQYF. The DNA for the CDR3 is TGTGCCAGCAGTCCACAGAAAACGGAGACCCAGTACTTC.

This chain uses TRBV11-3 with TRBJ2-7, with 12 bases lining up with TRBD2. Germline V gene sequence: CDR1 SGHNT, CDR2 YENEEA. The CDR3 spans 15 residues. The ends lost 1 base at V and 2 bases at J; junction bases unmatched: 0. The DNA for the CDR3 is TGTGCCAGCAGCTTAGGACTAGCGGGAGCCTACGAGCAGTACGTC. This gives the protein CASSLGLAGAYEQYV.

The sample holds one count of this clone. This chain links TRBV2 with TRBJ1-5; no clear D. This CDR3 has 16 amino acids. The germline V gene has CDR1 SNHLY and CDR2 FYNNEI. V gave up 3 bases and J gave up 3 bases, with 15 bases separating them. The CDR3 is CASSDMEQTLNQPQHF. Written as DNA, the CDR3 is TGTGCCAGCAGTGATATGGAGCAGACCCTCAATCAGCCCCAGCATTTT.

This clone was seen once. V usage is TRBV28 and J usage is TRBJ2-1, with 10 bases fitting TRBD2. This CDR3 region has 13 residues. CDR1 is MDHEN and CDR2 is SYDVKM in the germline V gene. Trimming removed 4 bases from V and 14 bases from J; junction bases left unmatched: 8. The DNA for the CDR3 is TGTGCCAGCAGTTCGCGATATAGCGGGAGGAAGTTCTTC. Protein: CASSSRYSGRKFF.

This clone appeared once. The CDR3 region is CASSDGTGDTEAFF. The CDR3 bases are TGTGCCAGCAGTGACGGGACAGGGGACACTGAAGCTTTCTTT. This chain joins TRBV27 and TRBJ1-1; 10 nucleotides match TRBD1. This CDR3 contains 14 residues. After removal of 5 bases from V and 3 bases from J, the junction contained 3 bases not matched to a gene. The germline gives CDR1 MNHEY, CDR2 SMNVEV (reference sequence).

The genes are TRBV5-5 and TRBJ1-1; D is perhaps TRBD1 (5 bases). Germline lookup yields CDR1 SGHKS and CDR2 YYEKEE (reference sequence). The CDR3 consists of 14 residues. Trimming pared 0 bases from V and 2 bases from J, leaving 8 bases between. The CDR3 region is CASSLAGTNTEAFF. The CDR3 DNA follows: TGTGCCAGCAGCTTGGCCGGGACTAACACTGAAGCTTTCTTT.

The V and J genes are TRBV7-9 and TRBJ1-1; 7 positions agree with TRBD1. With V trimmed by 8 bases and J by 4 bases, 10 bases remained unmatched. The CDR3 loop spans 14 amino acids. Germline V gene data show CDR1 as SEHNR and CDR2 as FQNEAQ (reference sequence). As DNA, the CDR3 is TGTGCCAGCCGAGAGACAGGGTCTACCACTGAAGCTTTCTTT. Protein product: CASRETGSTTEAFF. Together with reference TRBV7-9 and TRBJ1-1, the CDR3 gives the full variable domain: DTGVSQNPRHKITKRGQNVTFRCDPISEHNRLYWYRQTLGQGPEFLTYFQNEAQLEKSRLLSDRFSAERPKGSFSTLEIQRTEQGDSAMYLCASRETGSTTEAFFGQGTRLTVV.

This clone was found once. J is TRBJ1-1 and V is TRBV5-5; the D is unclear. Trimming stripped 0 bases from V and 0 bases from J, with 3 bases between. This CDR3 region has 13 residues. In germline, CDR1 is SGHKS, CDR2 YYEKEE (reference sequence). CDR3 nucleotides: TGTGCCAGCAGCTTGGTAGTGAACACTGAAGCTTTCTTT. It specifies CASSLVVNTEAFF.

This clone appeared once. The V call is TRBV5-5, the J call TRBJ1-2; D is undetermined. V was pared by 4 bases and J by 0 bases, with 10 bases between. Per the germline V gene, CDR1 is SGHKS and CDR2 is YYEKEE (reference sequence). This CDR3 is 14 amino acids long. The DNA for the CDR3 is TGTGCCAGCAGCCATTCTACAGCTAACTATGGCTACACCTTC. It codes for CASSHSTANYGYTF.

A remark on this clone: At one end, the junction sequence differs from germline, possibly due to a read error. The J gene is TRBJ1-5, the V gene TRBV5-6; D possibly corresponds to TRBD1 (5 bases). CDR3 length: 14 residues. Germline V gene lookup returns CDR1 SGHDT and CDR2 YYEEEE. The CDR3 nucleotides are TGTGCCAGCAGCTTGGGGGCCACCCCGGGGCCGGGGGATTTT. Protein: CASSLGATPGPGDF.

The J gene is TRBJ1-2, the V gene TRBV10-3; D is unresolved. The CDR3 is made up of 11 amino acids. V was pared by 3 bases and J by 3 bases, with 2 bases between. In germline, CDR1 is ENHRY, CDR2 SYGVKD. CDR3 nucleotides: TGTGCCATCAGTGACGACTATGGCTACACCTTC. Translation: CAISDDYGYTF.

The chain combines TRBV7-2 with TRBJ2-1, with a weak D call TRBD1 (6 bases). The CDR3 is 14 amino acids. The ends were cut back, 5 bases at V and 6 bases at J, with 14 bases in the middle. Germline CDR1 and CDR2: SGHTA and FQGNSA. This CDR3 reads CASSPQQGSNEQFF. CDR3 bases: TGTGCCAGCAGCCCTCAACAGGGAAGCAATGAGCAGTTCTTC.

The chain recombines TRBV6-6 with TRBJ2-7; 7 bases match TRBD1. The V and J ends lost 5 bases and 6 bases, in that order; junction bases with no gene match: 7. CDR3 length: 13 residues. Germline V gene data show CDR1 as MNHNY and CDR2 as SVGAGI (reference sequence). CDR3 in amino acids: CASSPLTGTEQYF. The CDR3 region has the DNA TGTGCCAGCAGTCCCCTGACAGGGACCGAGCAGTACTTC.

This chain uses TRBV6-5 with TRBJ1-5; possible D gene TRBD1, 6 bases. Deletions cut 0 bases from V and 6 bases from J, with 9 bases between. The CDR3 extends over 14 amino acids. Germline CDR1 reads MNHEY; CDR2 reads SVGAGI. The CDR3: CASSYSRRGQPQHF. In DNA, the CDR3 is TGTGCCAGCAGTTACTCCCGCAGGGGTCAGCCCCAGCATTTT.

In its sample, this clone was seen a few times. The chain couples TRBV6-5 to TRBJ1-1; the D gene is possibly TRBD1 (6 bases). The CDR3 is 12 residues long. Trimming left V 4 bases short and J 6 bases short, with 9 bases between. Germline loops: CDR1 MNHEY, CDR2 SVGAGI. The CDR3 DNA follows: TGTGCCAGCAGTTTAGGGGGGGCTGAAGCTTTCTTT. Translation: CASSLGGAEAFF.

V and J are TRBV5-6 and TRBJ2-2; 8 positions match TRBD2. V gave up 4 bases and J gave up 6 bases; unmatched junction bases: 8. There are 15 residues in the CDR3. Germline lookup yields CDR1 SGHDT and CDR2 YYEEEE. This chain's CDR3 is CASSPTGGPPGELFF. In DNA, the CDR3 is TGTGCCAGCAGCCCTACGGGAGGGCCCCCCGGGGAGCTGTTTTTT.

In its sample, this clone was seen a few times. V gene TRBV27 combines with J gene TRBJ1-5; perhaps TRBD1 as D (6 bases). This CDR3 comprises 14 residues. Germline V gene data show CDR1 as MNHEY and CDR2 as SMNVEV (reference sequence). V was trimmed by 8 bases and J by 6 bases, leaving 17 bases between them. The CDR3 nucleotides read TGTGCCAGCGCTGGCAGGGGTGGAGGTCAGCCCCAGCATTTT. Protein: CASAGRGGGQPQHF.

The rearrangement uses TRBV7-2 and TRBJ2-1, with 9 bases identical to TRBD2. Germline V gene lookup returns CDR1 SGHTA and CDR2 FQGNSA. V was clipped by 1 base and J by 9 bases; unmatched bases: 4. This CDR3 has 14 residues. The CDR3 DNA follows: TGTGCCAGCAGCTTAGGGGCTAGCGGGATTGAGCAGTTCTTC. As protein: CASSLGASGIEQFF.

The chain joins TRBV18 to TRBJ2-2, with 9 bases that match TRBD1. The germline V gene has CDR1 KGHSH and CDR2 LQKENI. The CDR3 is 17 residues long. Losses at the gene ends were 5 bases for V and 4 bases for J; bases not matched to a gene: 11. This chain's CDR3 is CASSITGQGLGTGELFF. CDR3 coding DNA: TGTGCCAGCTCAATAACCGGACAGGGGTTAGGCACCGGGGAGCTGTTTTTT.

This chain links TRBV6-5 with TRBJ2-3, with 12 bases matching TRBD1. Germline V gene data show CDR1 as MNHEY and CDR2 as SVGAGI. V shed 9 bases, J shed 4 bases, and the junction held 5 bases outside the gene matches. The CDR3 is 14 residues long. The CDR3 bases are TGTGCCAGTCAGGGACAGGGGGCTTCAGATACGCAGTATTTT. Translating gives CASQGQGASDTQYF.

The rearrangement links TRBV30 to TRBJ1-1; D call uncertain. The germline V gene has CDR1 GTSNPN and CDR2 SVGIG (reference sequence). The V end lost 4 bases, the J end lost 0 bases, and 9 bases lay between the germline ends. CDR3 length equals 13 residues. The CDR3 DNA reads TGTGCCTGGAACCGTCTAGTGAACACTGAAGCTTTCTTT. It encodes CAWNRLVNTEAFF.

The chain recombines TRBV30 with TRBJ2-7, with a weak D call TRBD2 (6 bases). Germline lookup yields CDR1 GTSNPN and CDR2 SVGIG (reference sequence). Trimming left V 0 bases short and J 4 bases short, with 10 bases between. CDR3 length equals 13 residues. CDR3 sequence: CAWSVLRGYEQYF. CDR3 nucleotides: TGTGCCTGGAGTGTACTGCGGGGATACGAGCAGTACTTC.

The chain links TRBV19 to TRBJ2-7, with 8 nucleotides matching TRBD1. The CDR3 sequence is 15 residues long. Germline loops: CDR1 LNHDA, CDR2 SQIVND (reference sequence). The V segment lost 5 bases and the J segment 5 bases; nucleotides outside the gene matches: 11. This CDR3 is CASSPGVTGDHEQYV. CDR3 DNA: TGTGCCAGTAGTCCCGGGGTGACAGGGGACCACGAGCAGTACGTC.

The V gene is TRBV18, the J gene TRBJ2-2, with 7 positions matching TRBD1. Looked up from germline, CDR1 is KGHSH and CDR2 is LQKENI. Germline trimming cut 4 bases from V and 6 bases from J; bases unmatched to any gene: 5. The CDR3 loop spans 14 amino acids. CDR3 in DNA: TGTGCCAGCTCACTCGACAGGGCCCCCGGGGAGCTGTTTTTT. The encoded protein is CASSLDRAPGELFF.

The chain is built from TRBV5-8 and TRBJ2-2, with 7 bases aligning to TRBD2. The CDR3 runs 18 residues. Looked up from germline, CDR1 is SGHTS and CDR2 is YDEGEE. Unmatched junction bases numbered 17, after V lost 4 bases and J lost 5 bases. This CDR3 reads CASSLGFGGGPPTGELFF. CDR3 in DNA: TGTGCCAGCAGCCTTGGTTTTGGGGGAGGGCCCCCGACCGGGGAGCTGTTTTTT.

The rearrangement uses TRBV5-1 and TRBJ1-1, with TRBD1 matching over 7 bases. Germline lookup yields CDR1 SGHRS and CDR2 YFSETQ. This CDR3 has 15 amino acids. With 3 bases clipped from V and 5 bases from J, the junction kept 10 bases outside the gene matches. CDR3 nucleotides: TGCGCCAGCAGCTCACGTGGAGAGGGGGCGACTGAAGCTTTCTTT. This codes for CASSSRGEGATEAFF. The entire variable domain, with the rest obtained from reference TRBV5-1 and TRBJ1-1, is as follows: KAGVTQTPRYLIKTRGQQVTLSCSPISGHRSVSWYQQTPGQGLQFLFEYFSETQRNKGNFPGRFSGRQFSNSRSEMNVSTLELGDSALYLCASSSRGEGATEAFFGQGTRLTVV.